One sample yielded the 24 T cell receptor beta chains listed below, sequenced in a study of cytomegalovirus exposure and HLA in healthy donors. The PCR used 60 Vbeta and 13 Jbeta primers. TCRdb keeps only in-frame clones here, not all; method: immunoSEQ multiplex PCR. The sample includes roughly 150,000 clones, 75% to 90% of them seen just once. Sequenced material: PBMCs. All receptors derive from a boy between 2 and 10 years old in good health and CMV-seronegative.

The rearrangement links TRBV12-2 to TRBJ2-1; the table names TRBD2, a call not compared with the DNA. TRBV12-2 is described as a pseudogene. The CDR3 loop spans 14 amino acids. DNA for the CDR3: TGTGCAAGCCGCAGACTAGCGGGGGTCAATGAGCAGTTCTTC. Protein sequence: CASRRLAGVNEQFF.

The J gene is TRBJ2-3, the V gene TRBV5-1, with 15 bases lining up with TRBD2. The V and J ends lost 7 bases and 3 bases, in that order; junction bases with no gene match: 9. This CDR3 has 17 amino acids. Per the germline V gene, CDR1 is SGHRS and CDR2 is YFSETQ. CDR3: CASGPGTSGGRTDTQYF. CDR3 DNA: TGCGCCAGCGGCCCAGGGACTAGCGGGGGGAGGACAGATACGCAGTATTTT.

The rearrangement joins TRBV6-6 to TRBJ2-1; D might be TRBD2 (6 bases). Trimming left V 5 bases short and J 0 bases short, with 14 bases between. The V gene's germline CDR1 is MNHNY and CDR2 SVGAGI (reference sequence). The CDR3 runs 16 residues. The CDR3: CASSPPDGSSYNEQFF. The CDR3 coding sequence is TGTGCCAGCAGTCCCCCCGACGGGAGCTCCTACAATGAGCAGTTCTTC.

The rearrangement uses TRBV5-5 and TRBJ1-2; 8 bases agree with TRBD1. The CDR3 is 18 residues long. V shed 0 bases, J shed 3 bases, and the junction held 13 bases outside the gene matches. Germline V CDR1 and CDR2: SGHKS, YYEKEE (reference sequence). Here the CDR3 DNA reads TGTGCCAGCAGCTTGGCCTTGGACAGGGCCCTTTGGTACTATGGCTACACCTTC. Translation gives CASSLALDRALWYYGYTF.

This clone appeared once. The chain has TRBV30 and TRBJ1-5; perhaps TRBD1 as D (6 bases). In germline, CDR1 is GTSNPN, CDR2 SVGIG (reference sequence). CDR3 length: 16 residues. Trimming left V 3 bases short and J 1 base short, with 16 bases between. CDR3 DNA: TGTGCCTGGAGCGATACGACAGGCGGGAGCAATCAGCCCCAGCATTTT. Translating it yields CAWSDTTGGSNQPQHF. The variable domain in full, with the rest retrieved from reference TRBV30 and TRBJ1-5, is SQTIHQWPATLVQPVGSPLSLECTVEGTSNPNLYWYRQAAGRGLQLLFYSVGIGQISSEVPQNLSASRPQDRQFILSSKKLLLSDSGFYLCAWSDTTGGSNQPQHFGDGTRLSIL.

V and J are TRBV27 and TRBJ1-2; 9 bases line up with TRBD1. The germline V gene encodes CDR1 MNHEY and CDR2 SMNVEV (reference sequence). CDR3 length equals 15 residues. The J segment lost 8 bases and the V segment lost 5 bases, leaving 12 bases of the junction unmatched. CDR3 sequence reads: CASSITGTGNLGYTF. The DNA of the CDR3 is TGTGCCAGCAGTATCACCGGGACAGGGAACCTGGGCTACACCTTC.

The CDR3 DNA reads TGTGCCAGCAGTTCAAGGGGGGGGCGTTCGCCCCTCCACTTT. This translates into CASSSRGGRSPLHF. The V gene is TRBV6-6, the J gene TRBJ1-6, with TRBD1 as a possible D gene (6 bases). Per germline, CDR1 MNHNY and CDR2 SVGAGI (reference sequence). The CDR3 spans 14 residues. V lost 4 bases and J lost 13, with 17 bases in between.

V and J are TRBV7-9 and TRBJ1-5; 9 bases fit TRBD1. V lost 3 bases, J lost 6 bases, and 0 bases stayed unmatched. The CDR3 sequence is 13 residues long. CDR1 is SEHNR, CDR2 FQNEAQ, per germline (reference sequence). CDR3 sequence reads: CASSLTGGQPQHF. The CDR3, as DNA: TGTGCCAGCAGCTTGACAGGGGGTCAGCCCCAGCATTTT.

The chain couples TRBV18 to TRBJ1-1; 8 positions agree with TRBD1. Germline V gives CDR1 KGHSH, CDR2 LQKENI. V dropped 6 bases and J dropped 10; count of bases not matched to a gene: 13. This CDR3 region has 14 residues. The CDR3 region is CASSPDRGQLAAFF. The CDR3, as DNA: TGTGCCAGCTCGCCTGACAGGGGCCAGCTCGCAGCTTTCTTT. Filled out from reference TRBV18 and TRBJ1-1, the complete variable domain reads NAGVMQNPRHLVRRRGQEARLRCSPMKGHSHVYWYRQLPEEGLKFMVYLQKENIIDESGMPKERFSAEFPKEGPSILRIQQVVRGDSAAYFCASSPDRGQLAAFFGQGTRLTVV.

J is TRBJ2-7 and V is TRBV2; 10 bases agree with TRBD1. The germline V gene encodes CDR1 SNHLY and CDR2 FYNNEI. CDR3 size: 15 residues. V lost 2 bases and J lost 7; bases outside the gene matches: 8. Here the CDR3 reads CASSEIGTGVGEQYF. The CDR3 DNA sequence: TGTGCCAGCAGTGAAATAGGGACAGGGGTTGGGGAGCAGTACTTC.

This chain uses TRBV5-8 with TRBJ1-1; D call uncertain. Germline V gives CDR1 SGHTS, CDR2 YDEGEE. The V end lost 4 bases, the J end lost 1 base, and 14 bases lay between the germline ends. The CDR3 runs to 15 residues. The CDR3 sequence: CASSTPGSRNTEAFF. Here the CDR3 DNA reads TGTGCCAGCAGCACTCCGGGATCTCGGAACACTGAAGCTTTCTTT.

V gene TRBV6-5 combines with J gene TRBJ2-7; D unresolved. The CDR3 length is 12 residues. Trimming took 5 bases from V and 3 from J, leaving 8 bases between them. Germline V gene sequence: CDR1 MNHEY, CDR2 SVGAGI. CDR3 loop: CASSGQFYEQYV. CDR3 DNA sequence: TGTGCCAGCAGTGGGCAGTTCTACGAGCAGTACGTC.

The chain couples TRBV11-2 to TRBJ2-5; 8 bases are a match to TRBD2. The J call may not be correct, given that the DNA end is closer to TRBJ2-7. There are 16 residues in the CDR3. Germline-derived CDR1 and CDR2 are SGHAT and FQNNGV. CDR3 loop: CASRALSSGNTYEQYF. DNA for the CDR3: TGTGCCAGCCGCGCACTCAGTAGCGGGAACACCTACGAGCAGTACTTC.

This clone turned up a few times. The chain recombines TRBV18 with TRBJ1-3, with TRBD1 identical over 8 bases. The germline V gene encodes CDR1 KGHSH and CDR2 LQKENI. V shed 0 bases and J 5 bases; nucleotides not matched to a gene: 3. The CDR3 has 15 amino acids. CDR3 DNA: TGTGCCAGCTCACCACCACGGACAGGGAGAAACACCATATATTTT. It is translated as CASSPPRTGRNTIYF.

The chain is built from TRBV11-2 and TRBJ2-7; possibly TRBD1 for D (6 bases). The CDR3 extends over 13 amino acids. The V gene's germline CDR1 is SGHAT and CDR2 FQNNGV. Trimming stripped 4 bases from V and 0 bases from J, with 7 bases between. CDR3 amino acids: CASSWDTSYEQYF. The CDR3 nucleotides read TGTGCCAGCAGCTGGGACACCTCCTACGAGCAGTACTTC.

The gene calls are TRBV7-9 and TRBJ1-3; D is ambiguous. Germline V gene lookup returns CDR1 SEHNR and CDR2 FQNEAQ (reference sequence). The V and J ends lost 3 bases and 2 bases respectively, with 2 bases between them. There are 12 residues in the CDR3. The CDR3 DNA reads as TGTGCCAGCAGCTTTACTGGAAACACCATATATTTT. Translated, it gives CASSFTGNTIYF.

The V gene is TRBV4-2, the J gene TRBJ2-3; 11 nucleotides align to TRBD2. Trimming removed 1 base from V and 3 bases from J; junction bases left unmatched: 3. The CDR3 length is 16 residues. In germline, CDR1 is LGHNA, CDR2 YNFKEQ. In DNA form, the CDR3 reads TGTGCCAGCAGCCAAGTAGCGGGGGGGCTGACAGATACGCAGTATTTT. Translation: CASSQVAGGLTDTQYF.

The chain joins TRBV19 to TRBJ2-4, with no clear D. Trimming stripped 3 bases from V and 0 bases from J, with 12 bases between. The germline CDR1 and CDR2 sequences are LNHDA and SQIVND (reference sequence). The CDR3 is made up of 16 amino acids. In DNA form, the CDR3 reads TGTGCCAGTAGTATGGTCAGGAATCTAGCCAAAAACATTCAGTACTTC. Protein sequence: CASSMVRNLAKNIQYF.

The chain joins TRBV18 to TRBJ1-1, with 7 bases identical to TRBD1. Germline V gene lookup returns CDR1 KGHSH and CDR2 LQKENI. The J segment lost 2 bases and the V segment lost 5 bases, leaving 5 bases of the junction unmatched. The CDR3 contains 14 residues. The CDR3 here is CASSAGQANTEAFF. The CDR3 nucleotides read TGTGCCAGCTCAGCCGGACAGGCTAACACTGAAGCTTTCTTT.

The chain uses TRBV7-3 and TRBJ2-4, with 8 bases fitting TRBD1. The CDR3 is 15 amino acids. Trimming cost V 3 bases and J 7 bases; bases outside gene matches: 8. Germline lookup yields CDR1 SGHTA and CDR2 FQGTGA. CDR3 DNA sequence: TGTGCCAGCAGCTTCCGGCCAGGGGGCCGCAACATTCAGTACTTC. Translating it yields CASSFRPGGRNIQYF.

This sequence joins TRBV7-6 and TRBJ2-7, with a possible D match to TRBD1 (6 bases). The germline V and J ends were trimmed by 5 bases and 5 bases, with 13 bases remaining between them. CDR1 SGHVS and CDR2 FNYEAQ come from the germline V gene. CDR3 length: 13 residues. CDR3 region: CASSGYRTDEQYF. CDR3 DNA: TGTGCCAGCAGCGGTTACAGGACAGACGAGCAGTACTTC. The whole variable domain, filled in from reference TRBV7-6 and TRBJ2-7, reads GAGVSQSPRYKVTKRGQDVALRCDPISGHVSLYWYRQALGQGPEFLTYFNYEAQQDKSGLPNDRFSAERPEGSISTLTIQRTEQRDSAMYRCASSGYRTDEQYFGPGTRLTVT.

Points on this clone: This CDR3 is also generated by other DNA sequences in the sample. The V gene is TRBV19, the J gene TRBJ2-3; a possible D gene is TRBD1 (5 bases). Trimming cost V 5 bases and J 6 bases, with 12 bases left between them. CDR1 is LNHDA, CDR2 SQIVND, per germline (reference sequence). This CDR3 spans 13 amino acids. CDR3 residues: CASSRQGTDTQYF. Here the CDR3 DNA reads TGTGCCAGTAGTCGGCAGGGAACCGATACGCAGTATTTT.

The gene calls are TRBV7-9 and TRBJ2-1; the D gene is possibly TRBD2 (5 bases). This CDR3 has 16 residues. CDR1 SEHNR and CDR2 FQNEAQ come from the germline V gene (reference sequence). V shed 5 bases and J shed 0 bases, with 14 bases lying between them. The CDR3 spells CASSPMPGSSYNEQFF. CDR3 DNA: TGTGCCAGCAGCCCTATGCCGGGGAGCTCCTACAATGAGCAGTTCTTC.

This chain connects TRBV28 to TRBJ2-5, with D tentatively TRBD1 (6 bases). Between the trimmed V and J ends, which lost 2 bases and 3 bases, there was a span of 7 bases. In germline, CDR1 is MDHEN, CDR2 SYDVKM. This CDR3 is built from 13 residues. CDR3 loop: CASSLNREETQYF. The CDR3 bases are TGTGCCAGCAGTTTAAACAGGGAAGAGACCCAGTACTTC.